This T cell receptor beta chain derives from a study of T cells in Graves' hyperthyroidism and ophthalmopathy. Per germline, CDR1 LNHDA and CDR2 SQIVND (reference sequence). V lost 3 bases and J 4 bases, leaving 10 bases between the germline ends. The CDR3 contains 14 residues. From RNA transcripts, TCR beta CDR3 regions were amplified. The HTBI primer set was used in a first-round RT-PCR of the TCR CDR3. MiXCR, run by TCRdb on the multiplex PCR reads, gives a single entry per CDR3 protein. The sample consists of about half a million distinct CDR3 sequences, less than 25% of them appearing once. This clonotype was seen at least ten times. The study defined stable Graves' hyperthyroidism as no ophthalmopathy progression within 18 months. With a duration under 2 months, the hyperthyroidism was newly diagnosed in patients aged 18 to 65. Diagnostic decisions used clinical symptoms, serum thyroxine and TRAb, thyroid ultrasound and orbital computed tomography.

V usage is TRBV19 and J usage is TRBJ1-5; D might be TRBD1 (6 bases). This TCR came from a man in his late teens or twenties with Graves' hyperthyroidism. The material sequenced was blood. CDR3 bases: TGTGCCAGTAGTATGGGCACAGGGAATCAGCCCCAGCATTTT. This sequence encodes CASSMGTGNQPQHF.